The entry that follows covers one T cell receptor beta chain sequence. Its antigen is currently unknown. The data derive from a study of identical twins. Points from the study as a whole: For monozygotic twins, models underestimated out-of-frame TCR alpha sharing. Weaker excess sharing between twins was seen in beta out-of-frame sequences.

TCRdb called the 5' RACE reads again in MiXCR, with one record for every CDR3 protein. The table lists 470,000 or so distinct CDR3 sequences, 20% to 25% of them singletons, with around 3% in the top ten. The same data also went into a second study, on T cells expressing NK-cell markers. That work adds: Out of eight donors sequenced, seven tested HCMV-seropositive and the remaining one seronegative.

This TCR derives from a woman between 18 and 30 years old in good health. Sequencing used CD4+ T cells sorted from blood.

Here the CDR3 reads CASSPGAGGSTGELFF. CDR3 nucleotide sequence: TGTGCCAGCAGCCCCGGGGCGGGGGGTAGCACCGGGGAGCTGTTTTTT. J is TRBJ2-2 and V is TRBV7-2; 8 positions agree with TRBD2. Germline V gene sequence: CDR1 SGHTA, CDR2 FQGNSA. The V and J ends lost 5 bases and 4 bases, in that order; junction bases with no gene match: 9. This CDR3 has 16 residues.